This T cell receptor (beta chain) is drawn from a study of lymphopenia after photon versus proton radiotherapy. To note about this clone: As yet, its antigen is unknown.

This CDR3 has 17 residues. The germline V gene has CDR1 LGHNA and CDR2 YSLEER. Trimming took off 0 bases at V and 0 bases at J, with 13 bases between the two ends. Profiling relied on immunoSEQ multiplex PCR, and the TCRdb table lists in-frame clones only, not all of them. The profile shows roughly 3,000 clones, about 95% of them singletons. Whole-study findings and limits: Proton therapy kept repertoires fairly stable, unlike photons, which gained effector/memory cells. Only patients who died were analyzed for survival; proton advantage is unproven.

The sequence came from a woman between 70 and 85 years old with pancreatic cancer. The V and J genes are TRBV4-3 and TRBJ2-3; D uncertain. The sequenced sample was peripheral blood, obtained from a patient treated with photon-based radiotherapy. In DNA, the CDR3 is TGCGCCAGCAGCCAAGAAGCTTCTGTAGCCAGCACAGATACGCAGTATTTT. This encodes CASSQEASVASTDTQYF.